What follows describes a single T cell receptor (beta chain). Its specificity is unknown. This record belongs to a study of type 1 regulatory T cells. The wider study: T-allo10 is a Tr1-enriched, alloantigen-specific CD4 T cell product made in vitro. Overall study findings and caveats: Compared with non-Tr1 cells, Tr1 cells showed a narrower TCR repertoire.

TCRdb itself ran the reads through MiXCR, one entry per CDR3 protein. The sample lists around 65,000 distinct CDR3 sequences, around 49% occurring once. Sequencing used cultured non-Tr1 T cells, either the whole culture or a sorted T cell fraction (not recorded which). This receptor was identified in a human donor in good health.

CDR3: CASSRRSGNTIYF. CDR3 in DNA: TGTGCCAGCAGCCGCCGGTCGGGAAACACCATATATTTT. The chain recombines TRBV12-3 or TRBV12-4 with TRBJ1-3, with D hard to call. The CDR3 runs to 13 residues. With 6 bases removed from V and 4 bases from J, the gap between germline ends came to 10 bases.